Sequencing of this T cell receptor (beta chain) was carried out in a study of CD8 T cells in Susac syndrome. Random-hexamer reverse transcription was applied to about 0.45 to 1 ug RNA. The TCR beta CDR3 was amplified by immunoSEQ multiplex PCR across 54 Vbeta, 13 Jbeta. TCRdb reprocessed the immunoSEQ multiplex PCR reads with MiXCR, giving one entry per CDR3 protein. The sample holds approximately 150,000 distinct CDR3 sequences, 94% seen once. CD8+ and CD4+ T cells taken from blood had their TCR beta sequenced. V was clipped by 4 bases and J by 7 bases, with 10 bases between them. The germline V gene has CDR1 SNHLY and CDR2 FYNNEI. CDR3 size: 13 residues.

The chain combines TRBV2 with TRBJ2-2; a possible D gene is TRBD2 (6 bases). The clonotype comes from a human donor in good health. The specimen was CD4+ T cells from PBMCs. The CDR3 DNA sequence: TGTGCCAGCAGTGTGCGGGGTGGCGGGGAGCTGTTTTTT. Translation gives CASSVRGGGELFF.